This TCR beta chain came from a study of blood T cell repertoires in COVID-19. Original data processing: Estimated nucleated cell counts came from reference gene primer amplification. Clones were read by immunoSEQ multiplex PCR, and TCRdb kept only the in-frame ones, dropping some. V and J calls and clone size are copied from that table; D and trimming were computed from the DNA. Among 120,000 to 150,000 clones listed, 65% to 85% were seen once. This clone showed up just once. V gave up 0 bases and J gave up 2 bases; unmatched junction bases: 6. The CDR3 is made up of 17 amino acids. CDR1 is LGHNA and CDR2 is YSLEER in the germline V gene.

This sequence was found in a man aged 25 to 40 with COVID-19, enrolled during active disease. The sequencing input was peripheral blood. The V call is TRBV4-3, the J call TRBJ2-1, with TRBD2 matching 8 bases. This CDR3 is CASSQEGSGSPYNEQFF. CDR3 sequence (DNA): TGCGCCAGCAGCCAAGAAGGCAGCGGGAGCCCCTACAATGAGCAGTTCTTC.